Here is one T cell receptor beta chain with its context. Its antigen target is currently unknown. No base quality information exists; no much larger clone differs at one position. This record comes from a study of blood T cell repertoires in COVID-19 (dated by TCRdb to 2018 to 2020). Some background on the complete study: Collaborator samples came from the United States, Italy and Spain and covered acute and convalescent phases of COVID-19. The prospective study material was composed of cDNA or gDNA derived from T cells, B-cell-depleted T cells, or PBMCs. Deeply sampled blood TCRbeta repertoires from subjects exposed to, actively infected with, or recovered from COVID-19 were included in the dataset. The repertoires were made available in a free public database intended to serve as a resource for research on the immune response to SARS-CoV-2. The samples were drawn from two sources: the first 160 participants of the ongoing ImmuneRACE study, and 1,000 to 1,500 subjects contributed by 6 global collaborators. The sample metadata nearly always contained a de-identified subject ID, COVID-19 status, age in years and sex. Where available, HLA class I and class II types were taken from metadata supplied by the sample provider and were not determined by assay-based typing.

Samples from volunteer blood donors who had recovered from COVID-19 were contributed by a second Seattle source. Each collaborating institution followed its own protocols to collect whole blood in K2EDTA tubes. For TCRbeta analysis, collaborator samples were shipped as frozen whole blood, as isolated PBMCs, or as DNA extracted from either sample type. V and J lose 4 bases and 4 bases, and a span of 9 bases separates them. The germline V gene supplies CDR1 SGHTA and CDR2 FQGNSA. Including the terminal cysteine and phenylalanine, the CDR3 comprises 13 residues. The DNA shown is the 39-base CDR3, in frame from base 1. Results the study describes overall, beyond this receptor: How much clinical and demographic metadata was included differed by source and by participant, and the metadata was provided uncurated.

The immunoSEQ Assay, a bias-controlled multiplex PCR, was used to amplify TCRbeta CDR3 regions from genomic DNA. As for the authors' bioinformatics: The number of nucleated cells in each sample was estimated by amplification of reference gene primers within the assay. To quantify the absolute abundance of each unique TCRbeta CDR3 rearrangement, sequence reads were collapsed and filtered. For each sample, productive Simpson clonality was calculated as the square root of Simpson's diversity index over productive rearrangements. The source is immuneACCESS, and TCRdb retained only in-frame sequences with V and J called. Part of the clones is not carried over; for the studies checked, unresolved V genes explain less than half of this, and the remainder is unexplained. Clone size and the V and J calls come from that table; the DNA yielded D and trimming. This sample holds 300,000 or so clones; 80% to 90% were observed only once. The leading ten clones occupy about 1.4% of the sample.

The receptor was derived from a woman in her thirties or forties who had recovered from COVID-19. The source material was peripheral blood. This sequence uses TRBV7-2 and TRBJ2-3; the D gene is unclear. The nucleotide sequence reads TGTGCCAGCAGCTCCGTTAGAGCAGATACGCAGTATTTT. This gives the protein CASSSVRADTQYF.